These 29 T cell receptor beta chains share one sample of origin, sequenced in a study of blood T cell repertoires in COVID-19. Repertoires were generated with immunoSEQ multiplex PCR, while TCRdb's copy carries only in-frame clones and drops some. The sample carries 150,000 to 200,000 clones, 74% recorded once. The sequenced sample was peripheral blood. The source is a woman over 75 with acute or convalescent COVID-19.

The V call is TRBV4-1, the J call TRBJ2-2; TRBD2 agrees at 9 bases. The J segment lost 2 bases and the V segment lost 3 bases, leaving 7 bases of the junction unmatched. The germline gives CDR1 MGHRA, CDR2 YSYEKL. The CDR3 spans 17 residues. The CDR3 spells CASSHTHLAGNTGELFF. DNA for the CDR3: TGCGCCAGCAGCCACACCCACCTAGCGGGAAACACCGGGGAGCTGTTTTTT.

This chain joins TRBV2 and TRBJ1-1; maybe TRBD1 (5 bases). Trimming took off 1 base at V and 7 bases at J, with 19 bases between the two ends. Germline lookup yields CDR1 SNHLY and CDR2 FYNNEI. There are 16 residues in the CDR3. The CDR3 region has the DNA TGTGCCAGCAGTGAAGAGGGCCCGGGGGTTCAGTTTGAAGCTTTCTTT. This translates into CASSEEGPGVQFEAFF.

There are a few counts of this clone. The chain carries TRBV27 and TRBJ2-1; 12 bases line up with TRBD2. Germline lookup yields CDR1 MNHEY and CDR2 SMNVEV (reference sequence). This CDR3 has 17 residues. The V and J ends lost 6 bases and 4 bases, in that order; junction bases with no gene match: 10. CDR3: CASSPRTSGTTYNEQFF. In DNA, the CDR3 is TGTGCCAGCAGCCCAAGGACTAGCGGGACCACATACAATGAGCAGTTCTTC.

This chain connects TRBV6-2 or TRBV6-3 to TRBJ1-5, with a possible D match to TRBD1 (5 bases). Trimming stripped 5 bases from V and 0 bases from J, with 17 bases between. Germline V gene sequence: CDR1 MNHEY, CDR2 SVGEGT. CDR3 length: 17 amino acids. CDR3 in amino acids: CASSLAGPGISNQPQHF. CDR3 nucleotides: TGTGCCAGCAGTCTCGCGGGGCCCGGGATTAGCAATCAGCCCCAGCATTTT.

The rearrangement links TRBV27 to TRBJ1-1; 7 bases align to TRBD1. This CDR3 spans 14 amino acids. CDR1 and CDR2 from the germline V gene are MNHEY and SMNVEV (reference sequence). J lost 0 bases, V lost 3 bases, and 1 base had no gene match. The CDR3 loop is CASSLGTVNTEAFF. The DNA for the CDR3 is TGTGCCAGCAGTTTGGGGACAGTGAACACTGAAGCTTTCTTT.

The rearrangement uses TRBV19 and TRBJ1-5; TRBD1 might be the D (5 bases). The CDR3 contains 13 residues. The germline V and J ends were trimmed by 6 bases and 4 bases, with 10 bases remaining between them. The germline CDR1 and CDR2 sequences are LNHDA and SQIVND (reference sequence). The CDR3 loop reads CASSRQINQPQHF. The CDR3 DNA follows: TGTGCCAGTAGCCGACAGATAAATCAGCCCCAGCATTTT.

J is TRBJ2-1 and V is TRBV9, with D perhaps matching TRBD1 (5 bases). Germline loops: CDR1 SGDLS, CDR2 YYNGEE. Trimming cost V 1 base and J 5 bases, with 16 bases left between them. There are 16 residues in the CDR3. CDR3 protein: CASSVQGNSPNNEQFF. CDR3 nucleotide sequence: TGTGCCAGCAGCGTACAGGGCAATTCCCCTAACAATGAGCAGTTCTTC.

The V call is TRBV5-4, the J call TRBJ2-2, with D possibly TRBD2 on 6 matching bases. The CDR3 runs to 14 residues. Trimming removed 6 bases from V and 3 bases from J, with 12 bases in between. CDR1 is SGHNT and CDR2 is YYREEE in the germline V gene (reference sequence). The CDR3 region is CASKAGGDTGELFF. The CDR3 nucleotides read TGTGCCAGCAAAGCCGGGGGAGACACCGGGGAGCTGTTTTTT.

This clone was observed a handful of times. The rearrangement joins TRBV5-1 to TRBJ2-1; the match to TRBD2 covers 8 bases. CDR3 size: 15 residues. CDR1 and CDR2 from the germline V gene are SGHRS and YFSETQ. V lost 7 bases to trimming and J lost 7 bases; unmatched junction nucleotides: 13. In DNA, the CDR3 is TGCGCCAGCCGACTTAGCGGGACGATTCGGAATGAGCAGTTCTTC. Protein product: CASRLSGTIRNEQFF.

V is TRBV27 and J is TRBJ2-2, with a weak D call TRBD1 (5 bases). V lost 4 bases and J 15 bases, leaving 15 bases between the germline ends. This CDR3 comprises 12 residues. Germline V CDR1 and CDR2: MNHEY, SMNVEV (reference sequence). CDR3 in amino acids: CASSSPQGVLFF. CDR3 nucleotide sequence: TGTGCCAGCAGTTCCCCGCAGGGTGTATTGTTTTTT.

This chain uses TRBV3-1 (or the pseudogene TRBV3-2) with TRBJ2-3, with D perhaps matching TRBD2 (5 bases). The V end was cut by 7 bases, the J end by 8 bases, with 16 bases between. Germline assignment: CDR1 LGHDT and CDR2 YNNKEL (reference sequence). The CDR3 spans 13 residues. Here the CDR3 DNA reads TGTGCCAGCAATGAGGGTTTAAAGGGTACGCAGTATTTT. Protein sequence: CASNEGLKGTQYF.

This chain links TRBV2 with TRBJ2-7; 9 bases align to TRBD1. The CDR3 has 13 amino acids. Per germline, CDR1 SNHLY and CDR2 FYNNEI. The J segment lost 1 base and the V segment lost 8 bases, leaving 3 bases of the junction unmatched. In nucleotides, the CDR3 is TGTGCCAGCGGGACAGGGATTTCCTACGAGCAGTACTTC. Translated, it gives CASGTGISYEQYF.

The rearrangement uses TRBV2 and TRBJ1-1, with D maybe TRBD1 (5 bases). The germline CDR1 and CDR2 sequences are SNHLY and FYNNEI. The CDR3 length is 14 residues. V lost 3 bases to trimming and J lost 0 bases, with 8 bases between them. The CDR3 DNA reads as TGTGCCAGCAGTGAGCAGGGCCTGAACACTGAAGCTTTCTTT. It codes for CASSEQGLNTEAFF.

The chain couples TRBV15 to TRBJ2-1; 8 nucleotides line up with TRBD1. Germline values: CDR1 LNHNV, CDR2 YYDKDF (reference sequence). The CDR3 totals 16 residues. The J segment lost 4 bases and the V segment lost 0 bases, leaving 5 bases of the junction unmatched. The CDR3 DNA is TGTGCCACCAGCAGAGATGGCAGGGGGCCATACAATGAGCAGTTCTTC. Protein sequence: CATSRDGRGPYNEQFF.

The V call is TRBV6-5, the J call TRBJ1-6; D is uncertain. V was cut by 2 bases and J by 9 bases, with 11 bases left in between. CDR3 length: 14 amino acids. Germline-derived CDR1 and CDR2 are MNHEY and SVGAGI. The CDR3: CASSYNHGSSPLHF. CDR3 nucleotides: TGTGCCAGCAGTTACAATCACGGGTCTTCACCCCTCCACTTT.

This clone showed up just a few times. The CDR3 sequence: CASSDSTRGLYEQYF. In DNA, the CDR3 is TGTGCCAGCTCAGATTCAACCAGGGGGCTCTACGAGCAGTACTTC. V is TRBV18 and J is TRBJ2-7; TRBD1 matches at 8 bases. Germline-derived CDR1 and CDR2 are KGHSH and LQKENI. The V segment lost 5 bases and the J segment 3 bases; nucleotides outside the gene matches: 9. The CDR3 is 15 residues long.

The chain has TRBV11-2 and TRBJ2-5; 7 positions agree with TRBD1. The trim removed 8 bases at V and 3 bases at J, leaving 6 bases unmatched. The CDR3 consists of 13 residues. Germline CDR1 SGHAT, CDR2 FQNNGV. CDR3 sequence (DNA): TGTGCCAGCGGCCTCGGGACAGAAGAGACCCAGTACTTC. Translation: CASGLGTEETQYF. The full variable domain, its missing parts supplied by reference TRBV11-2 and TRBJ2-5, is EAGVAQSPRYKIIEKRQSVAFWCNPISGHATLYWYQQILGQGPKLLIQFQNNGVVDDSQLPKDRFSAERLKGVDSTLKIQPAKLEDSAVYLCASGLGTEETQYFGPGTRLLVL.

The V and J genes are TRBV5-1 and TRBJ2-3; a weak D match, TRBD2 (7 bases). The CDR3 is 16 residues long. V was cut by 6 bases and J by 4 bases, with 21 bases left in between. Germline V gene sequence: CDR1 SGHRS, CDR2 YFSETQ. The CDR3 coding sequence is TGCGCCAGCACCCTGGAGGGCAGGGGAGGGTCAGATACGCAGTATTTT. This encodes CASTLEGRGGSDTQYF.

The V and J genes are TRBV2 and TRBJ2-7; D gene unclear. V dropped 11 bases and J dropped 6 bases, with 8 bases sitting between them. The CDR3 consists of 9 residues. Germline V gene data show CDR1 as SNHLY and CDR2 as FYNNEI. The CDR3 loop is CAGRTEQYF. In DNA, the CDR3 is TGTGCCGGCCGTACCGAGCAGTACTTC.

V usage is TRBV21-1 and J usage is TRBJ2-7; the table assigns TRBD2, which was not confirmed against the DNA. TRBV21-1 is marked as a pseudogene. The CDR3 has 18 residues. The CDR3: CASSPKLNALTAGNEQYF. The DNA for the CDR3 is TGTGCCAGCAGCCCCAAACTAAACGCCCTAACGGCGGGGAACGAGCAGTACTTC.

The CDR3 nucleotides are TGTGCCAGCAGCCGCCAGACTAGCGGGGGTTACGAGCAGTACTTC. Protein: CASSRQTSGGYEQYF. The rearrangement uses TRBV5-4 and TRBJ2-7, with 12 bases matching TRBD2. Germline V CDR1 and CDR2: SGHNT, YYREEE (reference sequence). The CDR3 contains 15 residues. J was trimmed by 4 bases and V by 4 bases; bases with no gene match: 6.

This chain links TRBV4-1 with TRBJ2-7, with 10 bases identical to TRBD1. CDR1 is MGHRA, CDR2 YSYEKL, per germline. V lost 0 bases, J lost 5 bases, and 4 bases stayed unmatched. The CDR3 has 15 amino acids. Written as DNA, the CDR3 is TGCGCCAGCAGCCAAGATGACAGGGGGCGCGACGAGCAGTACTTC. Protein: CASSQDDRGRDEQYF.

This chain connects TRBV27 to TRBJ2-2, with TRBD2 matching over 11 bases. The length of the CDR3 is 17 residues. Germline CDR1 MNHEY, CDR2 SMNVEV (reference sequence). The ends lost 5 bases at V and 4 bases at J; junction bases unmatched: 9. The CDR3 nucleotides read TGTGCCAGCAGTCCCCTTGGGACTAGCGGATTCACCGGGGAGCTGTTTTTT. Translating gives CASSPLGTSGFTGELFF.

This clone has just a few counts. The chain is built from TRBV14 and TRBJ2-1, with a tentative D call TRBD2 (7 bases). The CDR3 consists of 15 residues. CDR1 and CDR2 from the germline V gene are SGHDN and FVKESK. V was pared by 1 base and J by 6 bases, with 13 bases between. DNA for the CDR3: TGTGCCAGCAGCCAAGGAGTGGGAGGGGGCAATGAGCAGTTCTTC. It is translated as CASSQGVGGGNEQFF.

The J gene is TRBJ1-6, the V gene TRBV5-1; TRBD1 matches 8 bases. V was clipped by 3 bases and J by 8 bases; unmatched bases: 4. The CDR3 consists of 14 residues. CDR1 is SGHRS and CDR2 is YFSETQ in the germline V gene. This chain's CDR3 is CASSSQGEDSPLHF. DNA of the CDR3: TGCGCCAGCAGCTCACAGGGGGAGGATTCACCCCTCCACTTT.

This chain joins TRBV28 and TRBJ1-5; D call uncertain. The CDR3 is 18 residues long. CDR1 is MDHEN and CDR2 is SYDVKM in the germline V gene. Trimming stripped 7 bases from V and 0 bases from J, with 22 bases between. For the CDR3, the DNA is TGTGCCAGCAACCTTCATGGACGGGGATCATATAGCAATCAGCCCCAGCATTTT. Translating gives CASNLHGRGSYSNQPQHF.

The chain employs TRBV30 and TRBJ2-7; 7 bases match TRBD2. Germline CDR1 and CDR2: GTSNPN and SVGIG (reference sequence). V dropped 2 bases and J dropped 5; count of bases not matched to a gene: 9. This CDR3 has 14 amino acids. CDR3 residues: CAWSLGGSGDEQYF. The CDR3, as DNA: TGTGCCTGGAGTCTCGGCGGGAGTGGGGACGAGCAGTACTTC.

The CDR3 here is CASSPGLAGAAGTQYF. The CDR3 bases are TGTGCCAGCAGCCCGGGACTAGCGGGCGCGGCGGGTACGCAGTATTTT. V gene TRBV5-4 combines with J gene TRBJ2-3, with 12 bases that match TRBD2. The V and J ends lost 4 bases and 8 bases, in that order; junction bases with no gene match: 11. The germline V gene encodes CDR1 SGHNT and CDR2 YYREEE (reference sequence). The length of the CDR3 is 16 residues. Looking up the rest from reference TRBV5-4 and TRBJ2-3 gives the full variable domain: ETGVTQSPTHLIKTRGQQVTLRCSSQSGHNTVSWYQQALGQGPQFIFQYYREEENGRGNFPPRFSGLQFPNYSSELNVNALELDDSALYLCASSPGLAGAAGTQYFGPGTRLTVL.

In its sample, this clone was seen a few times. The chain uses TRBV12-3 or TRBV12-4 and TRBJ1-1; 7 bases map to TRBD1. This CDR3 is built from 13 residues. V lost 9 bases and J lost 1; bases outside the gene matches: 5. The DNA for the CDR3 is TGTGCCAGTCTAAGGGACAGGAACACTGAAGCTTTCTTT. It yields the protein CASLRDRNTEAFF.